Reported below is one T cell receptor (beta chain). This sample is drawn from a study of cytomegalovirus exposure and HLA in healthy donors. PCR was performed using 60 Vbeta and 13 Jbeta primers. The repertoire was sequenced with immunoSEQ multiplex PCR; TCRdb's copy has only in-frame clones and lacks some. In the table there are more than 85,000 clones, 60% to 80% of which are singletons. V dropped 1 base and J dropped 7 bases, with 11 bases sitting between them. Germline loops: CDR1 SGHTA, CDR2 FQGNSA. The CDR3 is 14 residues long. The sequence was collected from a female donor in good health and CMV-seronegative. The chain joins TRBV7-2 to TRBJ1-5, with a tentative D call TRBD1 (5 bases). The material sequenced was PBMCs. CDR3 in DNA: TGTGCCAGCAGCTTAGACCAGGGTAGGCAGCCCCAGCATTTT. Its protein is CASSLDQGRQPQHF.